The present entry profiles one TCR beta chain with its context. Its antigen is currently unknown. This record belongs to a study of shared clonotypes between healthy human individuals. Each cell subset's genomic DNA was divided evenly among several immunoSEQ plates. Method: immunoSEQ multiplex PCR; TCRdb's copy keeps in-frame clones and lacks some. Found here are 2 million to 2.5 million clones, over 90% of them singletons; the top ten hold roughly 0.36%. Regarding the study as a whole: Among donors, clonotype sharing was expected to be affected by sequencing depth.

Every one of the donors was a Caucasian adult that lived in Nashville, Tennessee. A CD45RA-negative memory subset and a CD45RA+ naive subset were separated from the CD4+ cells. V was pared by 1 base and J by 6 bases, with 6 bases of the junction left unmatched. This CDR3 spans 15 amino acids. CDR1 is LGHNA and CDR2 is YSLEER in the germline V gene. The TCR comes from a man between 18 and 29 years old in good health. Some clones in this sample may be carry-over from other donors' samples. The V and J genes are TRBV4-3 and TRBJ1-2; 9 bases agree with TRBD1. The specimen was naive CD4+ T cells from PBMCs. Subset denoted: CD45RA+ positively selected. The CDR3 region has the DNA TGCGCCAGCAGCCAAGTGGGACAGGGCGTCGATGGCTACACCTTC. Protein sequence: CASSQVGQGVDGYTF.